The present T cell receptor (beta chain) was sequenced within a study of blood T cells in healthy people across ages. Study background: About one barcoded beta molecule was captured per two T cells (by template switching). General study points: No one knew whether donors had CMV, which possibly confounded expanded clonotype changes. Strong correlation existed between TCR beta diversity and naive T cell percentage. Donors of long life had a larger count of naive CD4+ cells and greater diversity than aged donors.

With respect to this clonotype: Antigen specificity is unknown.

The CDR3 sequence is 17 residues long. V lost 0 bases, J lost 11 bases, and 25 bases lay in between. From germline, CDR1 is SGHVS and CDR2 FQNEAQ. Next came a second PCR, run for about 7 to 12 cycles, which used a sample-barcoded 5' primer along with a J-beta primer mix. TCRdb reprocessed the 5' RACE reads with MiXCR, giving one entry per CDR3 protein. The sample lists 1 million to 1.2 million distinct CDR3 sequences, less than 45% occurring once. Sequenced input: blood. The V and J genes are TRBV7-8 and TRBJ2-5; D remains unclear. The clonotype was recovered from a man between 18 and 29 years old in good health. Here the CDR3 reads CASSLAGSLSPYNEQYF. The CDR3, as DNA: TGTGCCAGCAGCTTAGCGGGTAGCCTCAGCCCCTACAATGAGCAGTACTTC. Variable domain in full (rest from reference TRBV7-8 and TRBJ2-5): GAGVSQSPRYKVAKRGQDVALRCDPISGHVSLFWYQQALGQGPEFLTYFQNEAQLDKSGLPSDRFFAERPEGSVSTLKIQRTQQEDSAVYLCASSLAGSLSPYNEQYFGPGTRLLVL.